These 29 T cell receptor beta chains were sequenced from one sample in a study of Graves' ophthalmopathy and Graves' hyperthyroidism. RNA served as the template for amplifying TCR beta CDR3 regions. HTBI-primed RT-PCR formed the first round, and a multiplex PCR formed the second. TCRdb recomputed calls from the multiplex PCR reads with MiXCR, one row per CDR3 protein. The sample includes about 600,000 distinct CDR3 sequences, just under 40% of them seen just once. The sequencing sample was made of peripheral blood or thyroid tissue (not recorded which). These receptors all come from an adult man with Graves' hyperthyroidism.

This clonotype was observed a handful of times. The chain has TRBV19 and TRBJ1-5, with 12 nucleotides matching TRBD1. V shed 6 bases and J 5 bases; nucleotides not matched to a gene: 8. CDR1 LNHDA and CDR2 SQIVND come from the germline V gene (reference sequence). There are 16 residues in the CDR3. CDR3 sequence: CASRDSGQGAYQPQHF. CDR3 sequence (DNA): TGTGCCAGTAGGGATTCGGGACAGGGGGCCTATCAGCCCCAGCATTTT.

The rearrangement uses TRBV7-6 and TRBJ1-6; tentative D call: TRBD1 (6 bases). V was trimmed by 5 bases and J by 7 bases, leaving 18 bases between them. Germline-derived CDR1 and CDR2 are SGHVS and FNYEAQ. The CDR3 consists of 16 residues. CDR3 nucleotide sequence: TGTGCCAGCAGCCTGAACACCGGGACAAAGAATTCACCCCTCCACTTT. Its translation: CASSLNTGTKNSPLHF.

The rearrangement uses TRBV7-9 and TRBJ2-5, with 15 positions matching TRBD2. The CDR3 is 17 amino acids. From germline, CDR1 is SEHNR and CDR2 FQNEAQ (reference sequence). V was clipped by 0 bases and J by 5 bases; unmatched bases: 4. CDR3 protein: CASSLAGLAGGGETQYF. Here the CDR3 DNA reads TGTGCCAGCAGCTTAGCCGGACTAGCGGGAGGGGGTGAGACCCAGTACTTC.

This rearrangement joins TRBV5-5 to TRBJ1-4; the D gene is possibly TRBD1 (5 bases). This CDR3 is 18 amino acids long. Trimming left V 1 base short and J 0 bases short, with 16 bases between. CDR1 SGHKS and CDR2 YYEKEE come from the germline V gene (reference sequence). The CDR3: CASSLSGAETATNEKLFF. DNA of the CDR3: TGTGCCAGCAGCTTGAGTGGGGCAGAAACCGCAACTAATGAAAAACTGTTTTTT.

The chain uses TRBV29-1 and TRBJ2-7; D remains ambiguous. The V end lost 8 bases, the J end lost 2 bases, and 13 bases lay between the germline ends. This CDR3 spans 12 amino acids. Germline CDR1 reads SQVTM; CDR2 reads ANQGSEA. CDR3 in amino acids: CSLAGRTYEQYF. CDR3 coding DNA: TGCAGCTTAGCTGGCCGTACCTACGAGCAGTACTTC.

The chain carries TRBV5-1 and TRBJ1-3; TRBD1 might be the D (5 bases). The CDR3 covers 16 residues. V was cut by 5 bases and J by 0 bases, with 15 bases left in between. The germline V gene encodes CDR1 SGHRS and CDR2 YFSETQ. The CDR3 spells CASSSGTDYSGNTIYF. The CDR3, as DNA: TGCGCCAGCAGTTCCGGGACTGACTACTCTGGAAACACCATATATTTT.

In this sample, this clonotype turned up many times. The chain has TRBV6-1 and TRBJ2-6, with 11 bases fitting TRBD1. J gave up 2 bases and V 4 bases, and 7 bases lay outside the gene matches. The germline V gene has CDR1 MNHNS and CDR2 SASEGT. CDR3 length: 18 amino acids. The CDR3 loop is CASSGRTGGVPGANVLTF. Here the CDR3 DNA reads TGTGCCAGCAGTGGAAGGACAGGGGGCGTTCCTGGGGCCAACGTCCTGACTTTC.

Comments on this clonotype: One base away lies a much larger clone, so this may be a sequencing read error. V is TRBV11-2 and J is TRBJ1-1, with D possibly being TRBD1 (5 bases). The CDR3 has 15 residues. V lost 1 base and J lost 0, with 9 bases in between. CDR1 and CDR2 from the germline V gene are SGHAT and FQNNGV. In nucleotides, the CDR3 is TGTGCCAGCAGCTTAGGACAGTCCATGAACACTGAAGCTTTCTTT. Encoded protein: CASSLGQSMNTEAFF.

The CDR3 protein is CATGPFSSTDTQYF. For the CDR3, the DNA is TGTGCCACCGGACCTTTTTCTAGCACAGATACGCAGTATTTT. The chain is built from TRBV6-6 and TRBJ2-3; the D is unclear. The CDR3 extends over 14 amino acids. V was trimmed by 10 bases and J by 0 bases, leaving 14 bases between them. Germline V gene sequence: CDR1 MNHNY, CDR2 SVGAGI (reference sequence).

The chain uses TRBV9 and TRBJ1-1; D possibly corresponds to TRBD1 (5 bases). CDR3 length equals 14 residues. The V end was cut by 3 bases, the J end by 6 bases, with 15 bases between. Germline CDR1 SGDLS, CDR2 YYNGEE. The DNA for the CDR3 is TGTGCCAGCAGCGCGGGGGGGGGTTTCCCTGAAGCTTTCTTT. This codes for CASSAGGGFPEAFF.

The chain employs TRBV2 and TRBJ2-3; no firm D call. This CDR3 is built from 16 residues. The V end was cut by 3 bases, the J end by 2 bases, with 15 bases between. Germline CDR1 and CDR2: SNHLY and FYNNEI. For the CDR3, the DNA is TGTGCCAGCAGTGAGGAGAGTAGGCTCCACACAGATACGCAGTATTTT. Its protein is CASSEESRLHTDTQYF.

In this sample, this clonotype turned up many times. V usage is TRBV5-8 and J usage is TRBJ1-2; D uncertain. The germline V and J ends were trimmed by 4 bases and 2 bases, with 12 bases remaining between them. Germline loops: CDR1 SGHTS, CDR2 YDEGEE. The CDR3 consists of 14 residues. The CDR3 nucleotides read TGTGCCAGCAGCCCAGGTGCCTCCAACTATGGCTACACCTTC. Its translation is CASSPGASNYGYTF.

On this clonotype itself: A much more abundant neighbour one base away suggests this may be a read error. The chain uses TRBV7-8 and TRBJ2-5, with 8 positions matching TRBD1. Germline CDR1 SGHVS, CDR2 FQNEAQ. Germline trimming cut 0 bases from V and 7 bases from J; bases unmatched to any gene: 10. The CDR3 spans 16 residues. CDR3 amino acids: CASSLAGTGTLGTQYF. CDR3 nucleotide sequence: TGTGCCAGCAGCTTAGCCGGGACAGGCACTTTAGGGACCCAGTACTTC.

As regards this clonotype: A much larger clone sits a single nucleotide away, making a read error possible. The V call is TRBV6-5, the J call TRBJ1-6; D perhaps matches TRBD1 (5 bases). Trimming took 5 bases from V and 7 from J, leaving 15 bases between them. The CDR3 has 15 amino acids. The germline V gene encodes CDR1 MNHEY and CDR2 SVGAGI. CDR3: CASSTTVWQNSPLHF. Written as DNA, the CDR3 is TGTGCCAGCAGTACGACAGTGTGGCAGAATTCACCCCTCCACTTT.

With regard to this clonotype: Germline is not matched at one junction end, which may reflect a read error. The J gene is TRBJ1-2, the V gene TRBV6-5; 7 bases line up with TRBD1. Germline CDR1 is MNHEY and CDR2 is SVGAGI. The CDR3 spans 14 residues. CDR3 sequence (DNA): TGTGCCAGCAGGAACAGGGGTGAGGTCTATGGCTGCACCTTC. This codes for CASRNRGEVYGCTF.

As to this clonotype: This sequence may be a read error, since a much larger clone differs from it by one base. The chain joins TRBV10-3 to TRBJ1-1; D not resolved. CDR1 and CDR2 from the germline V gene are ENHRY and SYGVKD. This CDR3 contains 14 residues. The CDR3 sequence: CVSWTFSMNTEAFF. The CDR3 nucleotides are TGTGTCAGCTGGACGTTTTCAATGAACACTGAAGCTTTCTTT.

Of note for this clonotype: With a much larger clone just one base away, this may be a read error. The V and J genes are TRBV20-1 and TRBJ2-7; 12 bases line up with TRBD2. Germline V gene lookup returns CDR1 DFQATT and CDR2 SNEGSKA (reference sequence). The CDR3 contains 15 residues. V lost 3 bases to trimming and J lost 6 bases; unmatched junction nucleotides: 9. As DNA, the CDR3 is TGCAGTGCTAGCCAGAGACTAGCGGGAGCGGGCGAGCAGTACTTC. Translation gives CSASQRLAGAGEQYF.

In its sample, this clonotype was seen many times. The genes are TRBV7-9 and TRBJ1-2; TRBD1 might be the D (5 bases). The CDR3 is 16 residues long. Germline CDR1 reads SEHNR; CDR2 reads FQNEAQ (reference sequence). V shed 5 bases and J shed 3 bases, with 19 bases lying between them. CDR3 DNA sequence: TGTGCCAGCAGCCCCAGACAGACGAGAGGGGACTATGGCTACACCTTC. Protein product: CASSPRQTRGDYGYTF.

At least ten counts were recorded for this clonotype. V gene TRBV19 combines with J gene TRBJ1-2; 8 bases fit TRBD1. This CDR3 region has 14 residues. Germline values: CDR1 LNHDA, CDR2 SQIVND (reference sequence). V lost 5 bases, J lost 6 bases, and 8 bases stayed unmatched. The chain's CDR3 is CASSADRGMHGYTF. In nucleotides, the CDR3 is TGTGCCAGTAGTGCAGACAGGGGAATGCATGGCTACACCTTC.

Note on this clonotype: The junction differs from germline at one of its ends, possibly a read error. CDR3 DNA: TGTGCCACCAGCAGAGGGGACACTCAAGAGACCCAGTACTTC. Encoded protein: CATSRGDTQETQYF. This chain joins TRBV7-9 and TRBJ2-5; tentative D call: TRBD1 (6 bases). The CDR3 totals 14 residues. Germline CDR1 is SEHNR and CDR2 is FQNEAQ (reference sequence). Looking up the rest from reference TRBV7-9 and TRBJ2-5 gives the full variable domain: DTGVSQNPRHKITKRGQNVTFRCDPISEHNRLYWYRQTLGQGPEFLTYFQNEAQLEKSRLLSDRFSAERPKGSFSTLEIQRTEQGDSAMYLCATSRGDTQETQYFGPGTRLLVL.

In this sample, this clonotype turned up many times. V and J are TRBV11-2 and TRBJ2-2, with a weak D call TRBD2 (5 bases). The CDR3 length is 14 residues. The germline V gene encodes CDR1 SGHAT and CDR2 FQNNGV. V was pared by 5 bases and J by 6 bases, with 13 bases between. The CDR3 loop reads CASSRGSWPGELFF. The CDR3, as DNA: TGTGCCAGCAGCCGCGGGTCGTGGCCCGGGGAGCTGTTTTTT.

Details on this clonotype: A much larger clone differs by one base, so this may be a read error. The chain joins TRBV10-1 to TRBJ1-1; D unclear. Germline-derived CDR1 and CDR2 are WNHNN and SYGVQD (reference sequence). The CDR3 sequence is 14 residues long. CDR3 in DNA: TGTGCCAGCAGTGAGGTCCACAGAATCACTGAAGCTTTCTTT. Amino acids: CASSEVHRITEAFF.

This clonotype has ten or more counts. V is TRBV6-5 and J is TRBJ1-1; no clear D gene. Germline V gene lookup returns CDR1 MNHEY and CDR2 SVGAGI. This CDR3 has 11 amino acids. Trimming cost V 8 bases and J 0 bases, with 4 bases left between them. This CDR3 reads CASLLNTEAFF. For the CDR3, the DNA is TGTGCCAGCCTCTTGAACACTGAAGCTTTCTTT.

V usage is TRBV27 and J usage is TRBJ2-7, with TRBD2 identical over 13 bases. Germline-derived CDR1 and CDR2 are MNHEY and SMNVEV (reference sequence). The CDR3 has 16 residues. Germline trimming cut 4 bases from V and 2 bases from J; bases unmatched to any gene: 5. The chain's CDR3 is CASSYRTSGSPYEQYF. DNA for the CDR3: TGTGCCAGCAGTTATCGGACTAGCGGGAGTCCCTACGAGCAGTACTTC.

This clonotype was counted between two and nine times. V and J are TRBV3-1 and TRBJ2-2; D might be TRBD1 (5 bases). CDR1 is LGHDT, CDR2 YNNKEL, per germline (reference sequence). The CDR3 extends over 14 amino acids. Trimming took 3 bases from V and 5 from J, leaving 10 bases between them. CDR3 nucleotide sequence: TGTGCCAGCAGCCATCAGGGCACGACCGGGGAGCTGTTTTTT. This codes for CASSHQGTTGELFF.

For this clonotype: A much larger clone lies a single base off, so this may be a read error. V is TRBV2 and J is TRBJ1-4; possible D gene TRBD1, 5 bases. Germline V gene data show CDR1 as SNHLY and CDR2 as FYNNEI. V lost 11 bases to trimming and J lost 1 base, with 14 bases between them. The CDR3 extends over 14 amino acids. The CDR3 sequence is CAGKDTKTNEKLFF. The CDR3 nucleotides read TGTGCCGGCAAGGACACAAAAACTAATGAAAAACTGTTTTTT.

With regard to this clonotype: A read error may explain this, as a much larger clone is one base away. No conserved phenylalanine or tryptophan ends this CDR3, so it is likely a read error. V is TRBV4-1 and J is TRBJ2-7, with no clear D. The CDR3 is 13 residues long. CDR1 MGHRA and CDR2 YSYEKL come from the germline V gene. DNA of the CDR3: TGCGCCAGCAGCCACCGGACCTCCCACGAGCAGTACCTC. Residues: CASSHRTSHEQYL.

DNA for the CDR3: TGTGCCAGCAGTGTCTCACAGGGACAAGAGACCCAGTACTTC. Translation gives CASSVSQGQETQYF. The chain links TRBV2 to TRBJ2-5, with TRBD1 as a possible D gene (6 bases). Germline V lookup: CDR1 SNHLY, CDR2 FYNNEI. The ends were cut back, 4 bases at V and 2 bases at J, with 11 bases in the middle. This CDR3 contains 14 residues.

The chain combines TRBV20-1 with TRBJ2-7; D is unclear. The CDR3 is made up of 12 amino acids. The V end was cut by 1 base, the J end by 3 bases, with 7 bases between. Germline-derived CDR1 and CDR2 are DFQATT and SNEGSKA (reference sequence). The DNA of the CDR3 is TGCAGTGCTAGAGCGGACGTCTACGAGCAGTACTTC. This gives the protein CSARADVYEQYF.